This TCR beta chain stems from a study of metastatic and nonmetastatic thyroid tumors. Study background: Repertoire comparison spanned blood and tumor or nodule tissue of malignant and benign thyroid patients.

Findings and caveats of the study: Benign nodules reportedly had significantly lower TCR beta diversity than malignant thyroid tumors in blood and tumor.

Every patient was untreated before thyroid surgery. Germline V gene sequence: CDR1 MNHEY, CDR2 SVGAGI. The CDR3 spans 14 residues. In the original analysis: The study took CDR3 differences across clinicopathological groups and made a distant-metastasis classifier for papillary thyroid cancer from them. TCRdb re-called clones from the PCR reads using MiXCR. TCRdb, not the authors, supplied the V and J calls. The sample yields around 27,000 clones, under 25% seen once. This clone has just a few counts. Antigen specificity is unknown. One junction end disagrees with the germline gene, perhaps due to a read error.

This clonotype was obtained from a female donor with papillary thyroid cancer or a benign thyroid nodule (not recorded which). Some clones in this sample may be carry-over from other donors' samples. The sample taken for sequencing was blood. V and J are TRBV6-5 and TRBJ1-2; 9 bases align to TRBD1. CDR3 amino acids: CAGSYSTGGYGYTF. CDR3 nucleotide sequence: TGTGCCGGCAGTTACTCGACAGGGGGCTATGGCTACACCTTC.